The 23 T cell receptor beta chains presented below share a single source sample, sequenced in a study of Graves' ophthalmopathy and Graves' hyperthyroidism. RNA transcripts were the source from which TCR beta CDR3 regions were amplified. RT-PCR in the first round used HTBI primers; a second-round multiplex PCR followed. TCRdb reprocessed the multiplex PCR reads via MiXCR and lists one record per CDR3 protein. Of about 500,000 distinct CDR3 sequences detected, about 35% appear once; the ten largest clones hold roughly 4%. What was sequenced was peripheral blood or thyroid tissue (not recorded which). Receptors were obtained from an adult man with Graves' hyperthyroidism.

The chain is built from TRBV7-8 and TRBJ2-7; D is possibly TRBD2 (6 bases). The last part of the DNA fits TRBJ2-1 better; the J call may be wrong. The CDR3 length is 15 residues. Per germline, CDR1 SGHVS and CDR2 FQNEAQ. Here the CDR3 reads CASSIAGLGYNEQFF. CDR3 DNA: TGTGCCAGCAGCATCGCGGGACTGGGATACAATGAGCAGTTCTTC.

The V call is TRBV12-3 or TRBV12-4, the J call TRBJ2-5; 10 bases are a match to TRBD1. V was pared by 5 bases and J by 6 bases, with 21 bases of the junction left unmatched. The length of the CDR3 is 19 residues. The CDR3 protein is CASSGRDRGRREWEKTQYF. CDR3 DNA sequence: TGTGCCAGCAGTGGGAGGGACAGGGGTCGGCGGGAGTGGGAGAAGACCCAGTACTTC.

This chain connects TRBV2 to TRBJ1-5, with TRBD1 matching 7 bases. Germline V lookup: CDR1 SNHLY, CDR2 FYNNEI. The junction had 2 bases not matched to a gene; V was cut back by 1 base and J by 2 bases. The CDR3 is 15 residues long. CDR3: CASSEGDRGNQPQHF. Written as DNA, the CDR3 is TGTGCCAGCAGTGAAGGTGACAGGGGCAATCAGCCCCAGCATTTT. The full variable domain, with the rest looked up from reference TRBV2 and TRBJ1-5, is EPEVTQTPSHQVTQMGQEVILRCVPISNHLYFYWYRQILGQKVEFLVSFYNNEISEKSEIFDDQFSVERPDGSNFTLKIRSTKLEDSAMYFCASSEGDRGNQPQHFGDGTRLSIL.

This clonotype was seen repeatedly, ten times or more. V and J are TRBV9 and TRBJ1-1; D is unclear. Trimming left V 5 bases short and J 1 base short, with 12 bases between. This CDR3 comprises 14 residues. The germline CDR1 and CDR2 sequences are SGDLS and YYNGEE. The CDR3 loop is CASSGLAANTEAFF. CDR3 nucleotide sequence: TGTGCCAGCAGTGGCCTGGCGGCGAACACTGAAGCTTTCTTT.

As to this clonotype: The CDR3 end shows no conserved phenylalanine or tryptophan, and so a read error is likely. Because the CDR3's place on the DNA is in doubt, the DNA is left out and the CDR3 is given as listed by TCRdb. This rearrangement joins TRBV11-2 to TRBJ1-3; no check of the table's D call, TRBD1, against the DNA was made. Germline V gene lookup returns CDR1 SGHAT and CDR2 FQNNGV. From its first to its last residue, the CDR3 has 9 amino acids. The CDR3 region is CASSGDRNT.

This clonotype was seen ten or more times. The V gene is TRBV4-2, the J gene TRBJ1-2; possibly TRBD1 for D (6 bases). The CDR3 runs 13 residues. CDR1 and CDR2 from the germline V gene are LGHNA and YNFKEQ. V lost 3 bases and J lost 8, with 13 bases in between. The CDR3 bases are TGTGCCAGCAGCCATGGACAGAAAGAAGGCTACACCTTC. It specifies CASSHGQKEGYTF.

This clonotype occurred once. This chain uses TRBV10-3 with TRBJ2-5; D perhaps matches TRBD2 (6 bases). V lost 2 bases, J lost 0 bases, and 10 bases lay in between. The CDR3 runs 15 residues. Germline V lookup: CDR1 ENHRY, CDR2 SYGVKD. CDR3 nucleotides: TGTGCCATCAGTGAGCCCGGGAGTAACCAAGAGACCCAGTACTTC. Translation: CAISEPGSNQETQYF.

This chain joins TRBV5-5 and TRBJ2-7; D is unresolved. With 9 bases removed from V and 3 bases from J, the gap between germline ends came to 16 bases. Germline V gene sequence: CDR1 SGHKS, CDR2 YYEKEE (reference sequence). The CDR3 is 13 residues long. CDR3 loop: CATGPGLDYEQYF. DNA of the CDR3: TGTGCCACCGGACCGGGCCTCGACTACGAGCAGTACTTC.

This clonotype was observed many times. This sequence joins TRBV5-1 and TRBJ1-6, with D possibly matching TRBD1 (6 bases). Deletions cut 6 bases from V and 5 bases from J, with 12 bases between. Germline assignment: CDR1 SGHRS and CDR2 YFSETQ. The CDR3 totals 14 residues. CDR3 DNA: TGCGCCAGCACCAGGGACAACAATAATTCACCCCTCCACTTT. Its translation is CASTRDNNNSPLHF.

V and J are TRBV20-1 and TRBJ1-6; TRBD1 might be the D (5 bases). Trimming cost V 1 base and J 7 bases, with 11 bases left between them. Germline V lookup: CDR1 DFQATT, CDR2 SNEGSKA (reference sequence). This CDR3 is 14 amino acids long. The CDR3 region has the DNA TGCAGTGCTAGAGGGGGGGACCAGAATTCACCCCTCCACTTT. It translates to CSARGGDQNSPLHF.

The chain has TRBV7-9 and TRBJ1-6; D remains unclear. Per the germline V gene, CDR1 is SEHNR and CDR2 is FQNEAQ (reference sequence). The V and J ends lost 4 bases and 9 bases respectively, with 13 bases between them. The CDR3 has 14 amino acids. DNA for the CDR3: TGTGCCAGCAGCTACACCGGGAGTCGTTCACCCCTCCACTTT. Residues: CASSYTGSRSPLHF.

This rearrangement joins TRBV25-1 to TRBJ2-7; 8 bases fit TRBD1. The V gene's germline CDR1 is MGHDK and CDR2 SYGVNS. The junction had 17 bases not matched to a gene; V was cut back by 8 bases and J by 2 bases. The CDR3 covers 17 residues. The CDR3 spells CASVEDRRTGLTYEQYF. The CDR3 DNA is TGTGCCAGCGTTGAAGACCGACGGACAGGGCTGACCTACGAGCAGTACTTC.

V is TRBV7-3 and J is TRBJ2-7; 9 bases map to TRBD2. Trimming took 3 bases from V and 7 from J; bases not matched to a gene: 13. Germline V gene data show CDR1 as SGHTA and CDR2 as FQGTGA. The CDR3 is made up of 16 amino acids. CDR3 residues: CASSLGGGRAYNEQYF. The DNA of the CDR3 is TGTGCCAGCAGCTTGGGTGGCGGGAGGGCCTACAATGAGCAGTACTTC.

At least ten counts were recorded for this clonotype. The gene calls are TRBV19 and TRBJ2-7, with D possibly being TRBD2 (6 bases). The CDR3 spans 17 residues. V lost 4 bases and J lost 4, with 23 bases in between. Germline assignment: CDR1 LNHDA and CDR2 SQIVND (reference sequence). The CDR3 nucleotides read TGTGCCAGTAGTAAAAGAGGAGGGGCAGCTGACACATACGAGCAGTACTTC. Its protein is CASSKRGGAADTYEQYF.

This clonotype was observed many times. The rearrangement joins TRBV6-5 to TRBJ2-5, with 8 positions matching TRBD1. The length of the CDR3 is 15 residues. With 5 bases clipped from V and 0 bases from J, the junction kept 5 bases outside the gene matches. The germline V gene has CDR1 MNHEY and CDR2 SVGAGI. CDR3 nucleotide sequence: TGTGCCAGCAGTCCAACAGGGGGGTACCAAGAGACCCAGTACTTC. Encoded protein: CASSPTGGYQETQYF.

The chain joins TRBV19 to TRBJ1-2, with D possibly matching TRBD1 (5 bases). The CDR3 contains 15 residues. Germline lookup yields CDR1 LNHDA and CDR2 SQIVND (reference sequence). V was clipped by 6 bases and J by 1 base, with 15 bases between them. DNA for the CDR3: TGTGCCAGTAGCACCGACAGCAACCTTAACTATGGCTACACCTTC. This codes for CASSTDSNLNYGYTF.

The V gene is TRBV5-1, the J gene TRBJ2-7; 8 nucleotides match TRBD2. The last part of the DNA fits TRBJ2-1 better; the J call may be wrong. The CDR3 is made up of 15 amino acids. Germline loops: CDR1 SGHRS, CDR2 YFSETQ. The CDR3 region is CASSLEGTRGNEQFF. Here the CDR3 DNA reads TGCGCCAGCAGCTTGGAGGGGACTAGGGGGAATGAGCAGTTCTTC.

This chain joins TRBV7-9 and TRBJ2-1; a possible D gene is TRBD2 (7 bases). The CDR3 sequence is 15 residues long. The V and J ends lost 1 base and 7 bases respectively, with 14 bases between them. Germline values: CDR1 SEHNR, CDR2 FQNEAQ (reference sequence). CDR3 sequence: CASSLVAKGGNEQFF. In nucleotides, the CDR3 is TGTGCCAGCAGCTTAGTGGCAAAGGGGGGGAATGAGCAGTTCTTC.

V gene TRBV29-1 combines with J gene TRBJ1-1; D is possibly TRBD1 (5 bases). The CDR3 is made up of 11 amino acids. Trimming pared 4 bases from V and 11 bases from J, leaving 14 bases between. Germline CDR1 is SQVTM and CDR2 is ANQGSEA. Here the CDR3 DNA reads TGCAGCGTTGCCAGGGATGGTAGGGCTTTCTTT. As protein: CSVARDGRAFF.

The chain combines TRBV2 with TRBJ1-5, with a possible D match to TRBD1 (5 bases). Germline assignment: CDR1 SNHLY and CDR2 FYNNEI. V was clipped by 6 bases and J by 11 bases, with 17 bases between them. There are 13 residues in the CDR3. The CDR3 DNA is TGTGCCAGCAGGCGGGACTACCAAGAGACCCAGCATTTT. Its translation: CASRRDYQETQHF.

The CDR3 DNA sequence: TGTGCCAGTAGTATCAGGGACAGACGCACTGAAGCTTTCTTT. Its protein product is CASSIRDRRTEAFF. J is TRBJ1-1 and V is TRBV19; 7 bases are shared with TRBD1. V lost 3 bases, J lost 4 bases, and 5 bases stayed unmatched. The CDR3 spans 14 residues. Germline lookup yields CDR1 LNHDA and CDR2 SQIVND (reference sequence).

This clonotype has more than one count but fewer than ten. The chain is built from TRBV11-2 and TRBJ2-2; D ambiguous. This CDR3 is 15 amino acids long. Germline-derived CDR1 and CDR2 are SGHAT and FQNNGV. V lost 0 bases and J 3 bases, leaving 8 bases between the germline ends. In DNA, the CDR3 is TGTGCCAGCAGCTTAGATCTCGCGGACACCGGGGAGCTGTTTTTT. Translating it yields CASSLDLADTGELFF.

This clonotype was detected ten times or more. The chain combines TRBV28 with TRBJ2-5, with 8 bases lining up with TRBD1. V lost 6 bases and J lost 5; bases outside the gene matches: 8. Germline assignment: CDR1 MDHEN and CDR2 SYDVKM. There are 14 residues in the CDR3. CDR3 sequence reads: CASSKDRGMETQYF. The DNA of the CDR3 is TGTGCCAGCAGCAAAGACAGGGGAATGGAGACCCAGTACTTC.